The entry that follows covers one TCR beta chain sequence. Its antigen is not identified. The record originates from a study of cytomegalovirus exposure and HLA in healthy donors. Study-level points and caveats: For cytomegalovirus status, the classifier reportedly gave diagnoses with high specificity and sensitivity. A subsequent analysis found that TCR clusters from the first cohort also tended to co-occur in the 110 or so validation repertoires, with under 95% of cluster scores above 0.

TCRdb's table, derived via immunoSEQ multiplex PCR, lists solely in-frame clones and lacks some. The repertoire holds 100,000 to 150,000 clones, with 89% as singletons. The CDR3 runs to 14 residues. Trimming took off 6 bases at V and 1 base at J, with 12 bases between the two ends. CDR1 and CDR2 from the germline V gene are LNHDA and SQIVND (reference sequence). The source material was PBMCs. The chain links TRBV19 to TRBJ1-1; TRBD1 might be the D (6 bases). The clonotype originates from a woman younger than 35 in good health and CMV-seronegative. The CDR3 spells CASSLRGGNTEAFF. CDR3 coding DNA: TGTGCCAGTAGCCTTAGGGGGGGGAACACTGAAGCTTTCTTT.